A selection of T cell receptor beta chains follows, all from one sample in a study of blood T cell repertoires in COVID-19. TCRdb keeps only in-frame clones here, not all; method: immunoSEQ multiplex PCR. The table lists about 270,000 clones, about four fifths of them singletons. Sequencing was carried out using peripheral blood. The receptors stem from a woman younger than 35 with acute or convalescent COVID-19. The CDR3 runs from the conserved cysteine through the conserved F or W. The D gene is left open where the match is weak. Part of the rows lack a size; the others show once, few, many or a class for expanded clones.

>TRBD1|TRBV11-2|TRBJ2-7|.
TGTGCCAGCAGCGCCTACAGGGGAAATAGGTCGTACGAGCAGTACTTC
CASSAYRGNRSYEQYF
>TRBD1|TRBV28|TRBJ1-3|.
TGTGCCAGCAGCCTATCCACAGGGGGTGGAAACACCATATATTTT
CASSLSTGGGNTIYF
>TRBD1|TRBV5-1|TRBJ1-3|few
TGCGCCAGCAGCTTGGTCCCAGGGGATACGGGACAGGGGTATGGAAACACCATATATTTT
CASSLVPGDTGQGYGNTIYF
>TRBD2|TRBV28|TRBJ2-7|once
TGTGCCAGCAGTTTAAATCTTGCGGGGGTCTACGAGCAGTACTTC
CASSLNLAGVYEQYF
>TRBD1|TRBV9|TRBJ1-6|.
TGTGCCAGCAACAAACAGGGGTATTCACCCCTCCACTTT
CASNKQGYSPLHF
>TRBD1|TRBV9|TRBJ2-7|.
TGTGCCAGCAGCGCAGGGACAGGGGGCGCGAGCGAGCAGTACTTC
CASSAGTGGASEQYF
>.|TRBV12-5|TRBJ1-2|.
TGTGCTAGTGGTTTGGGCCAGGCCAACTATGGCTACACCTTC
CASGLGQANYGYTF
>TRBD1|TRBV28|TRBJ1-5|.
TGTGCCAGCAGACAAGACAGGGGAACTGTTCAGCCCCAGCATTTT
CASRQDRGTVQPQHF
>TRBD1|TRBV3-1/TRBV3-2|TRBJ1-1|.
TGTGCCAGCAGCCAAGGACAGGGCGGTACTGAAGCTTTCTTT
CASSQGQGGTEAFF
>.|TRBV21-1|TRBJ1-5|.
TGTGCCAGCGTCGGGAATCAGCCCCAGCATTTT
CASVGNQPQHF
>.|TRBV14|TRBJ1-2|.
TGTGCCAGCAGCCAGGAGGACAGCAACTATGGCTACACCTTC
CASSQEDSNYGYTF
>.|TRBV30|TRBJ1-1|.
TGTGCCTGGAGTACGACTCAGAGGGCTTTCTTT
CAWSTTQRAFF
>TRBD1|TRBV10-3|TRBJ1-2|once
TGTGCCATCACCGGGACAGGGAACTATGGCTACACCTTC
CAITGTGNYGYTF
>.|TRBV19|TRBJ1-4|few
TGTGCCAGTAGTTACAGGTCCCAAGGGGAAAAACTGTTTTTT
CASSYRSQGEKLFF
>TRBD1|TRBV15|TRBJ1-4|.
TGTGCCACCAGCAGAGGCGGGGACAGGCTGAATGAAAAACTGTTTTTT
CATSRGGDRLNEKLFF
>.|TRBV7-3|TRBJ2-1|.
TGTGCCAGCAGCCGAACAGGGAGTGAGCAGTTCTTC
CASSRTGSEQFF
>.|TRBV6-6|TRBJ2-5|.
TGTGCCAGCAGCTCCAGGGGTTCAGAGACCCAGTACTTC
CASSSRGSETQYF
>.|TRBV23-1|TRBJ1-3|.
TGCGCCAGCAGGATCCGAGAGTATCAATGGGCATTTCCGAACACCATATATTTT
CASRIREYQWAFPNTIYF
>.|TRBV6-6|TRBJ1-5|few
TGTGCCAGCAGCCTTGGCCAGGCGAGCAATCAGCCCCAGCATTTT
CASSLGQASNQPQHF
>TRBD2|TRBV11-2|TRBJ2-7|.
TGTGCCAGCAGCTTAGCCCCTCCCCGAGCGGGAGCCTCCGAGCAGTACTTC
CASSLAPPRAGASEQYF
>.|TRBV6-6|TRBJ2-5|.
TGTGCCAGCAGGCGCGAAGAAGAGACCCAGTACTTC
CASRREEETQYF
>.|TRBV19|TRBJ2-1|.
TGTGCCAGTAGTATAACTACTTACGTTTACAATGAGCAGTTCTTC
CASSITTYVYNEQFF
>.|TRBV19|TRBJ2-3|.
TGTGCCAGTAGTTTGGAGCGGGTCACAGATACGCAGTATTTT
CASSLERVTDTQYF
>.|TRBV5-5|TRBJ1-6|.
TGTGCCAGCAGCTTGGAAGGGCAGGGGAATTCACCCCTCCACTTT
CASSLEGQGNSPLHF
>TRBD1|TRBV11-2|TRBJ1-4|.
TGTGCCAGCAGCTTCTTGGGACAGGGGGCTATTGAAAAACTGTTTTTT
CASSFLGQGAIEKLFF
>.|TRBV9|TRBJ2-1|.
TGTGCCAGCAGCGTATGGGAGTGGAACAATGAGCAGTTCTTC
CASSVWEWNNEQFF
>TRBD1|TRBV6-5|TRBJ2-7|.
TGTGCCAGCAGTTACTCGACAGGGTTGGGCGAGCAGTACTTC
CASSYSTGLGEQYF
>.|TRBV6-6|TRBJ2-1|.
TGTGCCAGCAGTTACCTCGACAACAATGAGCAGTTCTTC
CASSYLDNNEQFF
>.|TRBV7-9|TRBJ2-3|.
TGTGCCAGCAGTAAGGTGGGAGCAACAGATACGCAGTATTTT
CASSKVGATDTQYF
>.|TRBV4-3|TRBJ1-2|.
TGCGCCAGCAGCCAAGAAGGCTCGGGTGGCTACACCTTC
CASSQEGSGGYTF
>TRBD2|TRBV4-2|TRBJ2-7|.
TGTGCCAGCAGCCAAGGCACTAGCGGGATTAGCGAGCAGTACTTC
CASSQGTSGISEQYF
>.|TRBV4-2|TRBJ2-5|.
TGTGCCAGCAGCTCCCAGCAAAAACCAACACAGGCTCAAGAGACCCAGTACTTC
CASSSQQKPTQAQETQYF
>.|TRBV7-9|TRBJ1-4|few
TGTGCCAGCAGCCCTGGAGAGGAAAAACTGTTTTTT
CASSPGEEKLFF
>.|TRBV6-4|TRBJ2-1|.
TGTGCCAGCGCCCCCCAAGGAGGGAGTAGTTACAATGAGCAGTTCTTC
CASAPQGGSSYNEQFF
>.|TRBV9|TRBJ1-2|once
TGTGCCAGCAGCGGGAGTTTGGGCTACACCTTC
CASSGSLGYTF
>.|TRBV6-2/TRBV6-3|TRBJ2-2|.
TGTGCCAGCAGCCGAGCAAGAAAGTCCACCGGGGAGCTGTTTTTT
CASSRARKSTGELFF
>TRBD1|TRBV27|TRBJ2-7|once
TGTGCCAGCAGTTCCCCCGGGACAGGGCCCGAGCAGTACTTC
CASSSPGTGPEQYF
>.|TRBV4-3|TRBJ1-4|.
TGCGCCAGCAGCCAAGATCTTAACGCGCAGGGCGGCAATGAAAAACTGTTTTTT
CASSQDLNAQGGNEKLFF
>TRBD1|TRBV5-6|TRBJ1-6|few
TGTGCCAGCAGATCGACAGGGGACTCCTATAATTCACCCCTCCACTTT
CASRSTGDSYNSPLHF
>.|TRBV7-2|TRBJ1-3|few
TGTGCCAGCAGCCTGCGAGCGGGGGCAGGCGGAAACACCATATATTTT
CASSLRAGAGGNTIYF
>TRBD1|TRBV27|TRBJ2-4|.
TGTGCCAGCAGTCCACGCCGGACAGGGATAATTCAGTACTTC
CASSPRRTGIIQYF
>TRBD2|TRBV27|TRBJ2-7|.
TGTGCCAGCAGTTTCGGACTAGCGAGCTCCTACGAGCAGTACTTC
CASSFGLASSYEQYF
>.|TRBV6-5|TRBJ1-2|.
TGTGCCACGGGTGGTTCCTATGGCTACACCTTC
CATGGSYGYTF
>TRBD1|TRBV5-6|TRBJ1-2|.
TGTGCCAGCAGCTTGTCTGGGACAGGGACTATCGGCTACACCTTC
CASSLSGTGTIGYTF
>.|TRBV27|TRBJ2-7|.
TGTGCCAGCAGTTTATTTGCTAGGGGGTCCTACGAGCAGTACTTC
CASSLFARGSYEQYF
>TRBD2|TRBV5-4|TRBJ2-5|few
TGTGCCAGCAGCTTGCGGGCTCTAGCGGGAGTCTTGGAGACCCAGTACTTC
CASSLRALAGVLETQYF
>TRBD1|TRBV18|TRBJ1-1|.
TGTGCCAGCTCACCAGACAGGGTGACTGAAGCTTTCTTT
CASSPDRVTEAFF
>TRBD2|TRBV5-1|TRBJ2-7|.
TGCGCCAGTTCCCGCGGGGTAGCGGGATCGTACGAGCAGTACTTC
CASSRGVAGSYEQYF
>TRBD1|TRBV5-1|TRBJ2-4|.
TGCGCCAGCAGCTTCGGACAGGTTGAGGACATTCAGTACTTC
CASSFGQVEDIQYF
>TRBD2|TRBV5-1|TRBJ2-2|.
TGCGCCAGCAGGGGTAAGGTAGCGGGAATCAACACCGGGGAGCTGTTTTTT
CASRGKVAGINTGELFF
>TRBD2|TRBV7-2|TRBJ2-7|.
TGTGCCAGCAGCTCCTCTAGCGGCTACGAGCAGTACTTC
CASSSSSGYEQYF
>.|TRBV30|TRBJ1-2|few
TGTGCCTGGAGTCAGAATAACTATGGCTACACCTTC
CAWSQNNYGYTF
>.|TRBV12-3/TRBV12-4|TRBJ1-2|.
TGTGCCAGCAGTTTGGACAGAAACTATGGCTACACCTTC
CASSLDRNYGYTF
>TRBD1|TRBV29-1|TRBJ1-1|few
TGCAGCGCCCCAGAGGGGGCGACTGAAGCTTTCTTT
CSAPEGATEAFF
>TRBD2|TRBV30|TRBJ2-2|.
TGTGCCTGGACCCCACTAGCGGGAGGAAACACCGGGGAGCTGTTTTTT
CAWTPLAGGNTGELFF
>.|TRBV2|TRBJ2-7|.
TGTGCCAGCAGTGAAGAGTCAGACTACGAGCAGTACTTC
CASSEESDYEQYF
>.|TRBV21-1|TRBJ2-1|.
TGTGCCAGCAGCGCAATCAGGGGGCGAACCCCGAGCTCCTACAATGAGCAGTTCTTC
CASSAIRGRTPSSYNEQFF
>.|TRBV6-2/TRBV6-3|TRBJ2-5|.
TGTGCCAGCAGCCACGGCAGGTACCAAGAGACCCAGTACTTC
CASSHGRYQETQYF